Listed here are 11 T cell receptor beta chains from one sample, sequenced in a study of blood T cell repertoires in COVID-19. The method was immunoSEQ multiplex PCR; TCRdb's version includes in-frame clones alone and lacks a portion of them. The profile covers 95,000 to 100,000 clones, with roughly 80% appearing a single time and over 8.5% taken by the ten largest. The sequenced sample was peripheral blood. Receptor source: a woman of 80 years or more with acute or convalescent COVID-19.

This sequence joins TRBV28 and TRBJ1-2; D gene ambiguous. Germline V lookup: CDR1 MDHEN, CDR2 SYDVKM. CDR3 length equals 14 residues. Trimming removed 6 bases at V and 5 bases at J, with 16 bases between. The CDR3 nucleotides read TGTGCCAGCAGCCCCCCCGCGGAGGGTTATGGCTACACCTTC. It is translated as CASSPPAEGYGYTF.

This chain joins TRBV19 and TRBJ1-5; no firm D call. This CDR3 has 13 residues. Deletions cut 2 bases from V and 5 bases from J, with 7 bases between. Germline V gene sequence: CDR1 LNHDA, CDR2 SQIVND (reference sequence). CDR3 bases: TGTGCCAGTAGTATACAGGATGATCAGCCCCAGCATTTT. Translation: CASSIQDDQPQHF.

The chain combines TRBV7-2 with TRBJ1-2; D might be TRBD1 (5 bases). V was pared by 6 bases and J by 8 bases, with 19 bases between. Germline values: CDR1 SGHTA, CDR2 FQGNSA. This CDR3 contains 14 residues. CDR3 sequence reads: CASSSAQGRYGYTF. The DNA of the CDR3 is TGTGCCAGCAGTTCCGCCCAGGGCAGGTACGGCTACACCTTC.

This chain uses TRBV27 with TRBJ1-1, with a tentative D call TRBD1 (5 bases). Germline CDR1 MNHEY, CDR2 SMNVEV (reference sequence). Trimming took 3 bases from V and 1 from J, leaving 9 bases between them. The CDR3 spans 14 residues. CDR3 amino acids: CASSFRQQNTEAFF. The CDR3 DNA follows: TGTGCCAGCAGTTTTCGACAGCAGAACACTGAAGCTTTCTTT.

CDR3 in amino acids: CASSLESGGGETQYF. In DNA form, the CDR3 reads TGTGCCAGCAGCTTAGAGTCAGGGGGCGGGGAGACCCAGTACTTC. The chain employs TRBV7-8 and TRBJ2-5, with 8 bases aligning to TRBD1. V gave up 1 base and J gave up 5 bases; unmatched junction bases: 6. This CDR3 has 15 amino acids. Germline CDR1 reads SGHVS; CDR2 reads FQNEAQ.

CDR3 sequence: CASSIPGQGDNQPQHF. CDR3 DNA: TGTGCCAGCAGTATACCGGGACAGGGCGACAATCAGCCCCAGCATTTT. V is TRBV28 and J is TRBJ1-5; 9 bases agree with TRBD1. This CDR3 is 16 amino acids long. CDR1 is MDHEN and CDR2 is SYDVKM in the germline V gene. The V segment lost 5 bases and the J segment 3 bases; nucleotides outside the gene matches: 8.

This chain connects TRBV19 to TRBJ1-5; TRBD1 aligns across 9 bases. Germline trimming cut 9 bases from V and 1 base from J; bases unmatched to any gene: 10. Germline V gene sequence: CDR1 LNHDA, CDR2 SQIVND (reference sequence). This CDR3 is built from 16 residues. For the CDR3, the DNA is TGTGCCAGCGCTCCGGGACAGGGAGGGAGCAATCAGCCCCAGCATTTT. It is translated as CASAPGQGGSNQPQHF.

The chain joins TRBV29-1 to TRBJ2-7, with D possibly matching TRBD2 (7 bases). CDR1 and CDR2 (germline): SQVTM, ANQGSEA. The V gene lost 4 bases and the J gene lost 4 bases, with 17 bases spanning the gap. The CDR3 spans 14 residues. The CDR3 reads CSVAGRGPVYEQYF. The CDR3 DNA sequence: TGCAGCGTTGCAGGGCGGGGGCCTGTATACGAGCAGTACTTC.

The rearrangement uses TRBV6-2 or TRBV6-3 and TRBJ2-7; TRBD1 matches 9 bases. The CDR3 covers 16 residues. CDR1 MNHEY and CDR2 SVGEGT come from the germline V gene. V was clipped by 2 bases and J by 2 bases; unmatched bases: 7. CDR3 bases: TGTGCCAGCAGTTACGCGATGGGGACAGGGACCTACGAGCAGTACTTC. Translation: CASSYAMGTGTYEQYF.

The CDR3 sequence is CASSPGQSSSYEQYF. In DNA form, the CDR3 reads TGTGCCAGCAGTCCAGGACAGTCGAGCTCCTACGAGCAGTACTTC. The rearrangement uses TRBV27 and TRBJ2-7; D is perhaps TRBD1 (6 bases). CDR3 length equals 15 residues. The germline V gene has CDR1 MNHEY and CDR2 SMNVEV (reference sequence). V gave up 5 bases and J gave up 0 bases, with 14 bases separating them.

The CDR3 coding sequence is TGTGCCAGCAGTGACAGGGGAGAGATTGGCTACACCTTC. Protein sequence: CASSDRGEIGYTF. The chain couples TRBV2 to TRBJ1-2; D possibly corresponds to TRBD1 (6 bases). V was clipped by 3 bases and J by 7 bases, with 12 bases between them. Germline CDR1 SNHLY, CDR2 FYNNEI. The CDR3 extends over 13 amino acids.